The entry that follows covers one TCR beta chain sequence. From germline, CDR1 is LGHNT and CDR2 FRNRAP. The CDR3 has 21 residues. V shed 0 bases, J shed 4 bases, and the junction held 17 bases outside the gene matches. The sample comes from a study of identical twins. One entry per CDR3 protein, called by TCRdb with MiXCR from the 5' RACE reads. The table lists some 330,000 distinct CDR3 sequences, roughly 9% of them singletons, with roughly 9% in the top ten. The clonotype was recovered from a woman aged 50 to 65 in good health. Material for sequencing was naive T cells sorted from blood. This chain links TRBV12-5 with TRBJ2-1; 11 bases fit TRBD2. The CDR3 is CASGLVPLGLAGGFLYNEQFF. The CDR3 region has the DNA TGTGCTAGTGGTTTGGTACCCCTCGGGCTAGCGGGAGGATTCCTGTACAATGAGCAGTTCTTC.